A single sample gave rise to the 17 T cell receptor beta chains below, sequenced in a study of CD8 T cells in ankylosing spondylitis. TCRdb recomputed calls from the 5' RACE reads with MiXCR, one row per CDR3 protein. The data contain about 130,000 distinct CDR3 sequences, around 9.3% of them singletons. The sample was blood, either unsorted or a sorted T cell fraction (not recorded which). The source of these receptors is a male donor with ankylosing spondylitis or in good health (not recorded which).

Many counts were recorded for this clonotype. The chain joins TRBV9 to TRBJ2-7, with D perhaps being TRBD1 or TRBD2 (8 bases each). Looked up from germline, CDR1 is SGDLS and CDR2 is YYNGEE. There are 19 residues in the CDR3. The ends were cut back, 1 base at V and 3 bases at J, with 26 bases in the middle. For the CDR3, the DNA is TGTGCCAGCAGCGTATCCTCACAGGGGGTTCAGCGGGAGCGCTACGAGCAGTACTTC. It translates to CASSVSSQGVQRERYEQYF.

Of note for this clonotype: This may come from a read error, since a much larger clone is one base off. The rearrangement links TRBV7-3 to TRBJ2-3, with D tentatively TRBD2 (6 bases). Trimming took 0 bases from V and 1 from J, leaving 11 bases between them. The germline gives CDR1 SGHTA, CDR2 FQGTGA. The CDR3 consists of 16 residues. In nucleotides, the CDR3 is TGTGCCAGCAGCTTAACGTGTAGGGAGGGCACAGATACGCAGTATTTT. Its protein product is CASSLTCREGTDTQYF.

This clonotype appeared many times. This chain uses TRBV7-9 with TRBJ2-3; 9 nucleotides match TRBD1. Germline lookup yields CDR1 SEHNR and CDR2 FQNEAQ (reference sequence). V was clipped by 5 bases and J by 0 bases; unmatched bases: 3. The CDR3 has 15 residues. The CDR3 region is CASSRGTGSTDTQYF. Written as DNA, the CDR3 is TGTGCCAGCAGCCGAGGGACAGGGAGCACAGATACGCAGTATTTT.

This clonotype was counted a few times. The J gene is TRBJ2-1, the V gene TRBV20-1, with D possibly matching TRBD2 (6 bases). There are 16 residues in the CDR3. Trimming left V 6 bases short and J 0 bases short, with 18 bases between. Per germline, CDR1 DFQATT and CDR2 SNEGSKA (reference sequence). This CDR3 is CSAQGGLRSSYNEQFF. DNA of the CDR3: TGCAGTGCCCAAGGTGGACTACGGAGCTCCTACAATGAGCAGTTCTTC.

In its sample, this clonotype was seen a few times. The chain links TRBV7-2 to TRBJ2-3; TRBD2 matches 7 bases. This CDR3 is 15 amino acids long. V dropped 3 bases and J dropped 2; count of bases not matched to a gene: 5. CDR1 and CDR2 from the germline V gene are SGHTA and FQGNSA. The CDR3 nucleotides are TGTGCCAGCAGCTTCAAGCGGGGCTCCACAGATACGCAGTATTTT. Amino acids: CASSFKRGSTDTQYF. The full variable domain, rest sourced from reference TRBV7-2 and TRBJ2-3, is GAGVSQSPSNKVTEKGKDVELRCDPISGHTALYWYRQSLGQGLEFLIYFQGNSAPDKSGLPSDRFSAERTGGSVSTLTIQRTQQEDSAVYLCASSFKRGSTDTQYFGPGTRLTVL.

The V and J genes are TRBV7-7 and TRBJ2-5; 8 positions agree with TRBD2. The CDR3 runs to 13 residues. The germline V gene encodes CDR1 SSHAT and CDR2 FNYEAQ (reference sequence). The CDR3 DNA reads TGTGCTAGCGTAGCGGGGTTCCAAGAGACCCAGTACTTC. This translates into CASVAGFQETQYF.

This clonotype showed up many times. This chain links TRBV27 with TRBJ1-5, with 9 positions matching TRBD1. CDR1 is MNHEY, CDR2 SMNVEV, per germline (reference sequence). The CDR3 extends over 14 amino acids. Trimming at V came to 4 bases and at J to 7 bases, leaving 5 bases not matched to a gene. CDR3 DNA: TGTGCCAGCAGTTCTGGGACAGGGAGGCAGCCCCAGCATTTT. It specifies CASSSGTGRQPQHF.

This clonotype was seen ten or more times. V is TRBV5-6 and J is TRBJ2-7; weak D call: TRBD1 (5 bases). V lost 0 bases, J lost 6 bases, and 10 bases lay in between. The CDR3 sequence is 13 residues long. Germline loops: CDR1 SGHDT, CDR2 YYEEEE. CDR3 nucleotides: TGTGCCAGCAGCTTGGGACAGTCCAGCGAGCAGTACTTC. As protein: CASSLGQSSEQYF.

This clonotype occurred many times. V usage is TRBV7-9 and J usage is TRBJ2-1; possible D gene TRBD2, 5 bases. The CDR3 has 16 amino acids. The V and J ends lost 0 bases and 3 bases respectively, with 12 bases between them. CDR1 and CDR2 from the germline V gene are SEHNR and FQNEAQ (reference sequence). The CDR3 DNA follows: TGTGCCAGCAGCTTAGCTGGTAGCGCGGTCTACAATGAGCAGTTCTTC. This gives the protein CASSLAGSAVYNEQFF.

The V and J genes are TRBV7-2 and TRBJ2-2; D is uncertain. V was pared by 2 bases and J by 5 bases, with 12 bases between. The CDR3 has 15 amino acids. Germline V CDR1 and CDR2: SGHTA, FQGNSA. CDR3 DNA sequence: TGTGCCAGCAGCTTAAGTCTGGCAGCGACCGGGGAGCTGTTTTTT. The encoded protein is CASSLSLAATGELFF.

This clonotype has a count of ten or more. The CDR3 here is CSARRLEPYNEQFF. The CDR3 region has the DNA TGCAGTGCTAGACGGCTGGAGCCCTACAATGAGCAGTTCTTC. This chain joins TRBV20-1 and TRBJ2-1; D gene uncertain. V was trimmed by 2 bases and J by 2 bases, leaving 10 bases between them. This CDR3 comprises 14 residues. The germline gives CDR1 DFQATT, CDR2 SNEGSKA (reference sequence).

This clonotype was counted many times. Here the CDR3 reads CASSSTGLAEIEQFF. The CDR3 DNA reads TGTGCCAGCAGCTCGACAGGGCTAGCGGAAATCGAGCAGTTCTTC. The chain links TRBV7-2 to TRBJ2-1, with D tentatively TRBD1 or TRBD2 (7 bases each). Germline loops: CDR1 SGHTA, CDR2 FQGNSA. This CDR3 comprises 15 residues. Trimming cost V 4 bases and J 10 bases, with 20 bases left between them. Full variable domain (rest looked up from reference TRBV7-2 and TRBJ2-1): GAGVSQSPSNKVTEKGKDVELRCDPISGHTALYWYRQSLGQGLEFLIYFQGNSAPDKSGLPSDRFSAERTGGSVSTLTIQRTQQEDSAVYLCASSSTGLAEIEQFFGPGTRLTVL.

This clonotype occurred many times. The rearrangement links TRBV29-1 to TRBJ2-1, with D possibly being TRBD2 (5 bases). The CDR3 extends over 12 amino acids. The V gene lost 7 bases and the J gene lost 6 bases, with 13 bases spanning the gap. The germline V gene has CDR1 SQVTM and CDR2 ANQGSEA. CDR3 bases: TGCAGCGCGGATACTCGGGGCAATGAGCAGTTCTTC. Protein sequence: CSADTRGNEQFF.

At least ten counts were recorded for this clonotype. The chain uses TRBV12-3 or TRBV12-4 and TRBJ2-5; TRBD2 matches 8 bases. V lost 6 bases and J lost 7; bases outside the gene matches: 7. CDR3 length: 13 residues. The CDR3 DNA is TGTGCCAGCAGCGGGACTAGTATCGGGACCCAGTACTTC. As protein: CASSGTSIGTQYF.

There are many counts of this clonotype. The rearrangement links TRBV24-1 to TRBJ2-1; weak D call: TRBD2 (6 bases). Looked up from germline, CDR1 is KGHDR and CDR2 is SFDVKD. Between the trimmed V and J ends, which lost 2 bases and 6 bases, there was a span of 13 bases. This CDR3 has 15 amino acids. DNA of the CDR3: TGTGCCACCAGTGATTGGTCGGGGGACTTCAATGAGCAGTTCTTC. It translates to CATSDWSGDFNEQFF.

This clonotype occurred a few times. The rearrangement links TRBV7-2 to TRBJ2-3; D gene uncertain. The V end lost 1 base, the J end lost 2 bases, and 10 bases lay between the germline ends. The CDR3 consists of 15 residues. Germline CDR1 reads SGHTA; CDR2 reads FQGNSA. CDR3 amino acids: CASSLVRSYTDTQYF. CDR3 bases: TGTGCCAGCAGCTTAGTGAGGAGCTACACAGATACGCAGTATTTT.

This clonotype was counted at least ten times. The chain carries TRBV20-1 and TRBJ2-1, with D unclear. CDR3 size: 16 residues. V dropped 6 bases and J dropped 0 bases, with 18 bases sitting between them. The germline V gene has CDR1 DFQATT and CDR2 SNEGSKA (reference sequence). CDR3: CSAQVRFSSSYNEQFF. In DNA form, the CDR3 reads TGCAGTGCCCAGGTCCGTTTTTCAAGCTCCTACAATGAGCAGTTCTTC.